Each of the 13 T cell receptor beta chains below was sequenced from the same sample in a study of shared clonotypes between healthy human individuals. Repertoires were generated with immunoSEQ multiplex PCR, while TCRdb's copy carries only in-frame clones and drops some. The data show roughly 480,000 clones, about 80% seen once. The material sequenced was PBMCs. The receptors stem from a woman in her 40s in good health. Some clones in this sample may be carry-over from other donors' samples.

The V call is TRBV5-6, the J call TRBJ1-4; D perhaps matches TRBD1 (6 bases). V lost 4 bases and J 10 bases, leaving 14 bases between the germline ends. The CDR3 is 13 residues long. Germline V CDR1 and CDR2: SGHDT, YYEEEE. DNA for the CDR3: TGTGCCAGCAGCCGCGGGGGGGCTGGAAAACTGTTTTTT. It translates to CASSRGGAGKLFF.

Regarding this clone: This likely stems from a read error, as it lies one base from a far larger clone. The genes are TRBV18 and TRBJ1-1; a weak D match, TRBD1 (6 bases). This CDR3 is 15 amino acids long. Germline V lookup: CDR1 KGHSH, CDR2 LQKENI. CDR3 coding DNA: TGTGCCAGCTCATCACCGGGGGGACAGAACACTGAAGCTTTCTTT. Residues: CASSSPGGQNTEAFF.

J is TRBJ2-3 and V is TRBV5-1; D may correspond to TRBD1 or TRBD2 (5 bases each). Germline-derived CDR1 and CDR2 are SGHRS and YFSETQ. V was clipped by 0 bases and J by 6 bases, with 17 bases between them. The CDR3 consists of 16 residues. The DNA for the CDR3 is TGCGCCAGCAGCTTGGGGGGGTCGGTAAGTGTGGATACGCAGTATTTT. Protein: CASSLGGSVSVDTQYF.

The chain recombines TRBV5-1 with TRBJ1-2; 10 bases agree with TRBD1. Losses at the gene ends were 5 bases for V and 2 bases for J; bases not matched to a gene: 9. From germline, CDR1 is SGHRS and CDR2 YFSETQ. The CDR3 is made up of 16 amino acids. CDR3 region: CASRPDRGLGNYGYTF. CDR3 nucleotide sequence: TGCGCCAGCAGACCTGACAGGGGGCTTGGGAACTATGGCTACACCTTC.

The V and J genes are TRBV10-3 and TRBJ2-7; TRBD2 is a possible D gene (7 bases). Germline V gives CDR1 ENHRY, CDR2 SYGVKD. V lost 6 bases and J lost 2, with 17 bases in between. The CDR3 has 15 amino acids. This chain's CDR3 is CAIRGGASRAYEQYF. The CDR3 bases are TGTGCCATCAGGGGGGGGGCTAGCAGAGCCTACGAGCAGTACTTC.

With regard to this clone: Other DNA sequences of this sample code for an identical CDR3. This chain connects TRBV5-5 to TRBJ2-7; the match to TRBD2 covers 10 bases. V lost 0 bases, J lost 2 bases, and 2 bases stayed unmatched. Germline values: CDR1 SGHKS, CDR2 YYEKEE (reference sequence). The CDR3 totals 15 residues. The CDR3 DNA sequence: TGTGCCAGCAGCTTGGGGCTAGCGGGAGCCTACGAGCAGTACTTC. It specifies CASSLGLAGAYEQYF.

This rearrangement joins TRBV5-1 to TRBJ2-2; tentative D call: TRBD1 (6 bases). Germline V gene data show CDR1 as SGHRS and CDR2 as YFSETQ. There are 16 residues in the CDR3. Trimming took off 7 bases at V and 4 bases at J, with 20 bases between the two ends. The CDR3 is CASHLGASEFTGELFF. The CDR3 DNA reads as TGCGCCAGCCATCTGGGGGCCTCTGAGTTCACCGGGGAGCTGTTTTTT.

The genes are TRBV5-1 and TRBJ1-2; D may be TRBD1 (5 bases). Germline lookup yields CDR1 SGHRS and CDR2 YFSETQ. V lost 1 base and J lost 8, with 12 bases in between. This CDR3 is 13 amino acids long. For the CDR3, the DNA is TGCGCCAGCAGCTTGCTCGGACAAGGAGGCTACACCTTC. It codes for CASSLLGQGGYTF.

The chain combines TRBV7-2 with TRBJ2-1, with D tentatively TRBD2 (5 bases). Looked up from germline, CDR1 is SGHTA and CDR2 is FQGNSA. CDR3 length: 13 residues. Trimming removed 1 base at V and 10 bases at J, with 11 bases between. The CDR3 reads CASSLGQRTEQFF. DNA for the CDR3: TGTGCCAGCAGCTTAGGGCAGCGGACGGAGCAGTTCTTC.

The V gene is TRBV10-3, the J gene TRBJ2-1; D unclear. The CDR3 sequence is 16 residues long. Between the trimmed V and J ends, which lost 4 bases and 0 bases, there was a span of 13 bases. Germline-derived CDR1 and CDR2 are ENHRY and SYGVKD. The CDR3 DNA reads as TGTGCCATCAGTGTCTCTTACGTGAGCTCCTACAATGAGCAGTTCTTC. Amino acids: CAISVSYVSSYNEQFF.

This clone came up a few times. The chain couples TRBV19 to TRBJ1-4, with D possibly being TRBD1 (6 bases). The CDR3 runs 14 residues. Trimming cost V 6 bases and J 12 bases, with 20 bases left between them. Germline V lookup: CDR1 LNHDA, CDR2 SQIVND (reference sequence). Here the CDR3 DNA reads TGTGCCAGTAGCCGTTTGGCAGGGGAGGCGGAACTGTTTTTT. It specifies CASSRLAGEAELFF. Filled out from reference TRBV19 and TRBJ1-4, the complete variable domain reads DGGITQSPKYLFRKEGQNVTLSCEQNLNHDAMYWYRQDPGQGLRLIYYSQIVNDFQKGDIAEGYSVSREKKESFPLTVTSAQKNPTAFYLCASSRLAGEAELFFGSGTQLSVL.

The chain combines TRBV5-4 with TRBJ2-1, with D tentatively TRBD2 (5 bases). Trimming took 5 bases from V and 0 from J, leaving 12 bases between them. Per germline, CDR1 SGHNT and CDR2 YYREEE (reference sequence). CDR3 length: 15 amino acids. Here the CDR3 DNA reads TGTGCCAGCAGGGCTAGCCGCTACTCCTACAATGAGCAGTTCTTC. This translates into CASRASRYSYNEQFF.

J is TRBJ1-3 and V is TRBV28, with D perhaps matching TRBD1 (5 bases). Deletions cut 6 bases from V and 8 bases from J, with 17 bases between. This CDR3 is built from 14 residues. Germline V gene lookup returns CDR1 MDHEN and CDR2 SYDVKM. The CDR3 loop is CASSSLPPGDTIYF. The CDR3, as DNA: TGTGCCAGCAGCTCTCTCCCGCCGGGGGACACCATATATTTT.